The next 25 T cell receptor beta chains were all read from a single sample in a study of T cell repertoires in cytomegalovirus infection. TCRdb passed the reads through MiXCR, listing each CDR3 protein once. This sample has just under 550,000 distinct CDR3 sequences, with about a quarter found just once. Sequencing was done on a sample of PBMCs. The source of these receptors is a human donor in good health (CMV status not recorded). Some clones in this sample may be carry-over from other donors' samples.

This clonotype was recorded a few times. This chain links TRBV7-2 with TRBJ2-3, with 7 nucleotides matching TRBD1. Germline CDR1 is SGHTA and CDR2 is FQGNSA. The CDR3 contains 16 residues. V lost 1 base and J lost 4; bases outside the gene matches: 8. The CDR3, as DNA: TGTGCCAGCAGCTTAGTTCCCAACAGGGGCCCAGATACGCAGTATTTT. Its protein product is CASSLVPNRGPDTQYF. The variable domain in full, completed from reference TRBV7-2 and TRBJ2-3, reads GAGVSQSPSNKVTEKGKDVELRCDPISGHTALYWYRQSLGQGLEFLIYFQGNSAPDKSGLPSDRFSAERTGGSVSTLTIQRTQQEDSAVYLCASSLVPNRGPDTQYFGPGTRLTVL.

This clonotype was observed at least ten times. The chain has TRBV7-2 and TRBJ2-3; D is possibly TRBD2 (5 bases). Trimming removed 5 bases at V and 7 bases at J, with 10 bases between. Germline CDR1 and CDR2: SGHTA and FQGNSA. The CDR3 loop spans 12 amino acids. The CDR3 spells CASSRTEYTQYF. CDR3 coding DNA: TGTGCCAGCAGCCGGACTGAATATACGCAGTATTTT.

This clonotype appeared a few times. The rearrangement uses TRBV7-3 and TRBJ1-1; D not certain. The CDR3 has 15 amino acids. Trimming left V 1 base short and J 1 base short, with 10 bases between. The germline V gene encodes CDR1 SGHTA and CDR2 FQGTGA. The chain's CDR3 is CASSLNGLQNTEAFF. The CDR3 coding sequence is TGTGCCAGCAGCTTAAATGGACTGCAGAACACTGAAGCTTTCTTT. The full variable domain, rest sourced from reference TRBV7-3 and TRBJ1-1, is GAGVSQTPSNKVTEKGKYVELRCDPISGHTALYWYRQSLGQGPEFLIYFQGTGAADDSGLPNDRFFAVRPEGSVSTLKIQRTERGDSAVYLCASSLNGLQNTEAFFGQGTRLTVV.

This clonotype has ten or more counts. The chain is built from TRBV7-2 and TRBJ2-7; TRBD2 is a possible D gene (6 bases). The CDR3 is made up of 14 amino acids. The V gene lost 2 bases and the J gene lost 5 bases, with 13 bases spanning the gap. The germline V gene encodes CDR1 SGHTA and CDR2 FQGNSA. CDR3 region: CASSLPGSRHEQYV. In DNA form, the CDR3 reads TGTGCCAGCAGCTTACCCGGGAGTAGACACGAGCAGTACGTC.

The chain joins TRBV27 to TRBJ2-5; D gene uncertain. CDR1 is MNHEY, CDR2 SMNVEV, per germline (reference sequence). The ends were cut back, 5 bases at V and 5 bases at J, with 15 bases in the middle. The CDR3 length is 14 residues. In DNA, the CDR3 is TGTGCCAGCAGTCTGTTGTTGTCTGGGGAGACCCAGTACTTC. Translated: CASSLLLSGETQYF.

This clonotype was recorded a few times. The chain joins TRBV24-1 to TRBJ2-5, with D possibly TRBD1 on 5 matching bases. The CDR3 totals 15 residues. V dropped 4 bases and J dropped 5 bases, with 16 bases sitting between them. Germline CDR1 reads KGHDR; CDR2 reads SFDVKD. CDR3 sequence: CATSDFDSVRETQYF. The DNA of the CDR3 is TGTGCCACCAGTGACTTCGACAGTGTAAGGGAGACCCAGTACTTC.

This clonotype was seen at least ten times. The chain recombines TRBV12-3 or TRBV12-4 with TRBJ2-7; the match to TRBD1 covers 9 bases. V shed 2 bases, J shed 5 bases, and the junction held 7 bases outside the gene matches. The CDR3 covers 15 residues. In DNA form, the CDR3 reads TGTGCCAGCAGTTTACCCGGGACAGGGATCCACGAGCAGTACTTC. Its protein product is CASSLPGTGIHEQYF.

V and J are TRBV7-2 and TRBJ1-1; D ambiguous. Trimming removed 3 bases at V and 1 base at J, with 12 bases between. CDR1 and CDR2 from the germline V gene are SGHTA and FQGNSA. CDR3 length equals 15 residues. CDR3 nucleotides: TGTGCCAGCAGCTTTGGGCCAAACGCGAACACTGAAGCTTTCTTT. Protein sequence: CASSFGPNANTEAFF. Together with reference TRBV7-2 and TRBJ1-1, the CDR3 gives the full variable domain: GAGVSQSPSNKVTEKGKDVELRCDPISGHTALYWYRQSLGQGLEFLIYFQGNSAPDKSGLPSDRFSAERTGGSVSTLTIQRTQQEDSAVYLCASSFGPNANTEAFFGQGTRLTVV.

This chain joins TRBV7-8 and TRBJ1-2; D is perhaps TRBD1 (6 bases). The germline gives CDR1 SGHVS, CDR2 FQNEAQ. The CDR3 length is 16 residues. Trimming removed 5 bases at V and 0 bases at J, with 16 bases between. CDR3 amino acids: CASSRNTGLANYGYTF. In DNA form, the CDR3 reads TGTGCCAGCAGCCGAAATACAGGGTTAGCTAACTATGGCTACACCTTC.

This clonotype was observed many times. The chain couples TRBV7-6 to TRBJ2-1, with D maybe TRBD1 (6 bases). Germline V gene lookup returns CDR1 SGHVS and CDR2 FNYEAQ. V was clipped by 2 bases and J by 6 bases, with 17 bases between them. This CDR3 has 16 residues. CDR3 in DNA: TGTGCCAGCAGCTTAAATGGTTATGGACAGCTCAATGAGCAGTTCTTC. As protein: CASSLNGYGQLNEQFF. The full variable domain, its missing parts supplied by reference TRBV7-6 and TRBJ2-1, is GAGVSQSPRYKVTKRGQDVALRCDPISGHVSLYWYRQALGQGPEFLTYFNYEAQQDKSGLPNDRFSAERPEGSISTLTIQRTEQRDSAMYRCASSLNGYGQLNEQFFGPGTRLTVL.

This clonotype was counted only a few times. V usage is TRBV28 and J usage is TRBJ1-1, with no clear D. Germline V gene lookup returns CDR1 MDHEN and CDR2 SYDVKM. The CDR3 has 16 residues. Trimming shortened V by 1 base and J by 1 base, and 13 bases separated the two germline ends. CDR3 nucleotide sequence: TGTGCCAGCAGTTTATCCTACTTACTAAAGAACACTGAAGCTTTCTTT. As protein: CASSLSYLLKNTEAFF.

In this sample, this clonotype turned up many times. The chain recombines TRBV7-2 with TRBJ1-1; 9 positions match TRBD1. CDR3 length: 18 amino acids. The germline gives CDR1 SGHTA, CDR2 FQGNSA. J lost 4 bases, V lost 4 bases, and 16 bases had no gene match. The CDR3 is CASSYTGGLGLDSTEAFF. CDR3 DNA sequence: TGTGCCAGCAGCTATACAGGGGGCTTAGGCCTGGATTCCACTGAAGCTTTCTTT.

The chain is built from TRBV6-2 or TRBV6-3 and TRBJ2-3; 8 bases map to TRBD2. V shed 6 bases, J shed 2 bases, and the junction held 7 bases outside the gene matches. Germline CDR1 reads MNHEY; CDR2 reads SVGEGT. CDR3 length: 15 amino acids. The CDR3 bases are TGTGCCAGCAGATCAACTAGCGGTCCCACAGATACGCAGTATTTT. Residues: CASRSTSGPTDTQYF.

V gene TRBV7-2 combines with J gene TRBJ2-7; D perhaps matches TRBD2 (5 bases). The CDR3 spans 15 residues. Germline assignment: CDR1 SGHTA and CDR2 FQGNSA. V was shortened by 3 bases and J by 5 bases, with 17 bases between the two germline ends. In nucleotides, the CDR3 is TGTGCCAGCAGCTTGGTCGAGCGGAAGACGGACGAGCAGTACTTC. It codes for CASSLVERKTDEQYF. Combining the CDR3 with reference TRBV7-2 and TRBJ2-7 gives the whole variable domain GAGVSQSPSNKVTEKGKDVELRCDPISGHTALYWYRQSLGQGLEFLIYFQGNSAPDKSGLPSDRFSAERTGGSVSTLTIQRTQQEDSAVYLCASSLVERKTDEQYFGPGTRLTVT.

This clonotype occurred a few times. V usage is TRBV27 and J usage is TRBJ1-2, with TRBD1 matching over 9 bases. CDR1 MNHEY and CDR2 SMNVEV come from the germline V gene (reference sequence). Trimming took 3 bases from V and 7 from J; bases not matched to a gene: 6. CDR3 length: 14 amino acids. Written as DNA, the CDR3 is TGTGCCAGCAGTTTCATACAGGGGGCCCGTGGCTACACCTTC. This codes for CASSFIQGARGYTF.

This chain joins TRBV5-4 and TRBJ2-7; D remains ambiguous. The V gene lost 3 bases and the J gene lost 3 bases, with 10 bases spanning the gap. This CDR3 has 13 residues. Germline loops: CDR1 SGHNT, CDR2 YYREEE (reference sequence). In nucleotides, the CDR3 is TGTGCCAGCAGCTCGATAGAAAACTACGAGCAGTACTTC. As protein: CASSSIENYEQYF.

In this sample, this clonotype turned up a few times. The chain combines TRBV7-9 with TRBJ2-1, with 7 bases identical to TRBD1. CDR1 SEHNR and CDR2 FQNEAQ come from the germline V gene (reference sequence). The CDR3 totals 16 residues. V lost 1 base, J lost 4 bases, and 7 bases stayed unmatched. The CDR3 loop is CASSLGGGLGYNEQFF. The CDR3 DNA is TGTGCCAGCAGCTTAGGAGGGGGCCTTGGGTACAATGAGCAGTTCTTC. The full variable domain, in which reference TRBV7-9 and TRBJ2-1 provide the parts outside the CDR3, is DTGVSQNPRHKITKRGQNVTFRCDPISEHNRLYWYRQTLGQGPEFLTYFQNEAQLEKSRLLSDRFSAERPKGSFSTLEIQRTEQGDSAMYLCASSLGGGLGYNEQFFGPGTRLTVL.

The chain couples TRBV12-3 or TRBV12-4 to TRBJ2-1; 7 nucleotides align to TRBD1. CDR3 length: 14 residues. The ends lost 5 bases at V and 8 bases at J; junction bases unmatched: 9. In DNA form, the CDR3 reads TGTGCCAGCAGTCTCGACAGGGCTTGGTATGAGCAGTTCTTC. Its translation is CASSLDRAWYEQFF.

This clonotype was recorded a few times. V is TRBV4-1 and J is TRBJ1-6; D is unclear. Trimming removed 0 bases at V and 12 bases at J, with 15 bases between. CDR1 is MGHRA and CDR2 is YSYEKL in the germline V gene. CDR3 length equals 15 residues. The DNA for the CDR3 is TGCGCCAGCAGCCAAGATCTCTATTACGAATTACCCCTCCACTTT. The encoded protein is CASSQDLYYELPLHF.

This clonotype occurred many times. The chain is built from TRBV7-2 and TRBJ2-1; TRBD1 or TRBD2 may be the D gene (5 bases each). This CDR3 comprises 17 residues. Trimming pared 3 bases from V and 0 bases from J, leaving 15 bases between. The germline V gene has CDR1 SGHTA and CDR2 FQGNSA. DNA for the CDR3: TGTGCCAGCAGCTTGGGGGACCTGAGGAGCTCCTACAATGAGCAGTTCTTC. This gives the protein CASSLGDLRSSYNEQFF.

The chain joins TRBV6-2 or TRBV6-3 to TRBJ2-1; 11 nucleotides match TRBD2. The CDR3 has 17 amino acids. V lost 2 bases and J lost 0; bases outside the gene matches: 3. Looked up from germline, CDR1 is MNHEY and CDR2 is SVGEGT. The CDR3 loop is CASSYGTSGSSYNEQFF. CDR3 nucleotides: TGTGCCAGCAGTTACGGGACTAGCGGAAGCTCCTACAATGAGCAGTTCTTC.

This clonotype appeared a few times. The CDR3 region has the DNA TGTGCCAGCATGTGGGGGCTTGGAGGCTACGAGCAGTACTTC. It codes for CASMWGLGGYEQYF. The rearrangement uses TRBV12-3 or TRBV12-4 and TRBJ2-7, with D possibly being TRBD1 (6 bases). V was pared by 7 bases and J by 3 bases, with 16 bases between. The CDR3 spans 14 residues.

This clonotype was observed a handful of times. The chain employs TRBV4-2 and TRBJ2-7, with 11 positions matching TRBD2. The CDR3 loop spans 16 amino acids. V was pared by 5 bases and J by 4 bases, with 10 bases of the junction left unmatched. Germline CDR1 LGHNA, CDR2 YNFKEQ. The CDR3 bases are TGTGCCAGCAGCAACCCGACTAGCGGGATAACGTACGAGCAGTACTTC. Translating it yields CASSNPTSGITYEQYF.

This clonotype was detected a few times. The CDR3 loop reads CASSQPGTGGRVGNQPQHF. The DNA of the CDR3 is TGCGCCAGCAGCCAACCCGGGACAGGGGGAAGGGTTGGCAATCAGCCCCAGCATTTT. The chain has TRBV4-1 and TRBJ1-5, with 11 bases lining up with TRBD1. This CDR3 spans 19 amino acids. In germline, CDR1 is MGHRA, CDR2 YSYEKL. Losses at the gene ends were 2 bases for V and 2 bases for J; bases not matched to a gene: 11.

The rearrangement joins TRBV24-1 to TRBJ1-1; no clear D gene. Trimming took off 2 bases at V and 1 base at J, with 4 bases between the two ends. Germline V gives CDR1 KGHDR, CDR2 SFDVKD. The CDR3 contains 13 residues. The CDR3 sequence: CATSDWGNTEAFF. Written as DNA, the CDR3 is TGTGCCACCAGTGATTGGGGGAACACTGAAGCTTTCTTT.